This T cell receptor beta chain was observed in a study of Ad26.COV2.S vaccination and SARS-CoV-2 variants. Regarding treatment: some 20 received Ad26.COV2.S at low or high dose, single or two shots; 5 received placebo; per-sample allocation not given. Collection of samples fell on day 63 after the first vaccine or placebo injection. The CDR3 is 15 residues long. Trimming at V came to 3 bases and at J to 1 base, leaving 4 bases not matched to a gene. The germline CDR1 and CDR2 sequences are DFQATT and SNEGSKA (reference sequence). TCRdb's copy holds only in-frame clones and misses some; the assay was immunoSEQ multiplex PCR. The sample gives some 300,000 clones, 86% of which show up once; roughly 1.9% is in the top ten.

The sequence derives from a person aged 18 to 59 who received the Ad26.COV2.S COVID-19 vaccine or a placebo. The sequencing here drew on peripheral blood, taken in a trial of Ad26.COV2.S vaccine versus placebo. The chain recombines TRBV20-1 with TRBJ2-2, with 8 bases fitting TRBD1. The CDR3 nucleotides read TGCAGTGCTAGTCGACAGGGGTGGAACACCGGGGAGCTGTTTTTT. This gives the protein CSASRQGWNTGELFF.